One and the same sample provided the 17 T cell receptor beta chains below, sequenced in a study of T cell repertoires in cytomegalovirus infection. From the reads, TCRdb called clonotypes with MiXCR, one entry per CDR3 protein. The sample gives hundreds of thousands of distinct CDR3 sequences, 11% of which show up once; 10% is in the top ten. Sequencing input: PBMCs. These receptors were taken from a human donor in good health (CMV status not recorded). Some clones in this sample may be carry-over from other donors' samples.

This clonotype was picked up many times. The chain is built from TRBV12-3 or TRBV12-4 and TRBJ1-2; 12 bases align to TRBD1. The CDR3 is 15 amino acids. V lost 1 base and J lost 4; bases outside the gene matches: 1. The CDR3 DNA reads as TGTGCCAGCAGTTTAGGGGACAGGGGGCCCTATGGCTACACCTTC. Amino acid sequence: CASSLGDRGPYGYTF.

This clonotype was seen only a few times. The chain joins TRBV5-1 to TRBJ2-2, with 11 bases lining up with TRBD1. Looked up from germline, CDR1 is SGHRS and CDR2 is YFSETQ. With V trimmed by 2 bases and J by 5 bases, 5 bases remained unmatched. This CDR3 region has 16 residues. DNA of the CDR3: TGCGCCAGCAGCTTTGGACAGGGGGCCTCGACCGGGGAGCTGTTTTTT. Protein sequence: CASSFGQGASTGELFF.

V gene TRBV12-5 combines with J gene TRBJ1-2; D uncertain. Per the germline V gene, CDR1 is LGHNT and CDR2 is FRNRAP. CDR3 length: 15 amino acids. V lost 0 bases, J lost 4 bases, and 12 bases lay in between. DNA of the CDR3: TGTGCTAGTGGTTTGGTATCCGGGTTGACCTATGGCTACACCTTC. It codes for CASGLVSGLTYGYTF.

For this clonotype: One junction end disagrees with the germline gene, perhaps due to a read error. The V and J genes are TRBV19 and TRBJ1-2; D is unresolved. Germline CDR1 and CDR2: LNHDA and SQIVND (reference sequence). This CDR3 is built from 13 residues. CDR3 region: CTSSMGMRVGYTF. The CDR3 DNA reads TGTACCAGTAGTATGGGCATGAGGGTTGGCTACACCTTC.

In its sample, this clonotype was seen many times. This chain links TRBV7-2 with TRBJ1-5, with no clear D. Deletions cut 4 bases from V and 9 bases from J, with 7 bases between. The CDR3 sequence is 11 residues long. Germline V CDR1 and CDR2: SGHTA, FQGNSA. The CDR3 sequence is CASSSLGPQHF. CDR3 sequence (DNA): TGTGCCAGCAGCTCACTGGGGCCCCAGCATTTT.

This clonotype has at least ten counts. This chain uses TRBV7-8 with TRBJ2-4, with D uncertain. Germline V gene lookup returns CDR1 SGHVS and CDR2 FQNEAQ. This CDR3 region has 15 residues. The ends were cut back, 5 bases at V and 0 bases at J, with 11 bases in the middle. For the CDR3, the DNA is TGTGCCAGCAGCGGCCGGTTGCTAGCCAAAAACATTCAGTACTTC. Protein: CASSGRLLAKNIQYF.

The sample holds many counts of this clonotype. V usage is TRBV11-2 and J usage is TRBJ2-5; a possible D gene is TRBD2 (5 bases). Trimming shortened V by 1 base and J by 1 base, and 16 bases separated the two germline ends. CDR3 size: 17 residues. The V gene's germline CDR1 is SGHAT and CDR2 FQNNGV. The chain's CDR3 is CASSLGGSAAVQETQYF. For the CDR3, the DNA is TGTGCCAGCAGCTTAGGAGGTAGTGCAGCGGTCCAAGAGACCCAGTACTTC.

This clonotype was counted many times. V gene TRBV5-4 combines with J gene TRBJ2-2; 13 bases fit TRBD2. V shed 0 bases, J shed 8 bases, and the junction held 10 bases outside the gene matches. The CDR3 has 18 amino acids. Germline V gene lookup returns CDR1 SGHNT and CDR2 YYREEE (reference sequence). CDR3 sequence reads: CASSLGPTSGRRGGELFF. CDR3 nucleotides: TGTGCCAGCAGCTTGGGTCCGACTAGCGGGAGGAGAGGAGGGGAGCTGTTTTTT.

This clonotype was recorded many times. The rearrangement joins TRBV29-1 to TRBJ1-4, with TRBD1 matching 7 bases. Trimming removed 6 bases from V and 5 bases from J; junction bases left unmatched: 6. The CDR3 consists of 13 residues. From germline, CDR1 is SQVTM and CDR2 ANQGSEA. CDR3 amino acids: CSVMGQRNEKLFF. CDR3 nucleotides: TGCAGCGTGATGGGACAGCGAAATGAAAAACTGTTTTTT.

This clonotype occurred a few times. The V gene is TRBV12-3 or TRBV12-4, the J gene TRBJ1-4, with D tentatively TRBD1 (5 bases). Trimming removed 2 bases at V and 5 bases at J, with 15 bases between. CDR3 length equals 16 residues. CDR3 protein: CASSLMAAGANEKLFF. CDR3 coding DNA: TGTGCCAGCAGTTTAATGGCGGCCGGGGCGAATGAAAAACTGTTTTTT.

In its sample, this clonotype was seen many times. V and J are TRBV11-2 and TRBJ2-1, with 8 bases identical to TRBD2. V gave up 5 bases and J gave up 5 bases; unmatched junction bases: 11. The CDR3 is 16 amino acids. Germline V gives CDR1 SGHAT, CDR2 FQNNGV. The CDR3 nucleotides read TGTGCCAGCAGCCCTGTGGGGGGGACTAGACACAATGAGCAGTTCTTC. It is translated as CASSPVGGTRHNEQFF.

This clonotype turned up a few times. V gene TRBV5-6 combines with J gene TRBJ2-1, with TRBD2 as a possible D gene (6 bases). Germline V lookup: CDR1 SGHDT, CDR2 YYEEEE. This CDR3 spans 13 amino acids. Trimming left V 4 bases short and J 9 bases short, with 14 bases between. The CDR3 is CASSVTDGSEQFF. In DNA, the CDR3 is TGTGCCAGCAGCGTCACCGACGGGAGTGAGCAGTTCTTC. The full variable domain, its missing parts supplied by reference TRBV5-6 and TRBJ2-1, is DAGVTQSPTHLIKTRGQQVTLRCSPKSGHDTVSWYQQALGQGPQFIFQYYEEEERQRGNFPDRFSGHQFPNYSSELNVNALLLGDSALYLCASSVTDGSEQFFGPGTRLTVL.

This clonotype was detected only a few times. The chain employs TRBV7-9 and TRBJ1-2; D is ambiguous. CDR1 and CDR2 from the germline V gene are SEHNR and FQNEAQ (reference sequence). V lost 1 base and J lost 13, with 13 bases in between. The CDR3 loop spans 12 amino acids. CDR3 protein: CASSLGAGALTF. CDR3 nucleotides: TGTGCCAGCAGCTTAGGGGCAGGTGCCCTCACCTTC.

This clonotype was found many times. The CDR3 here is CASSGTASNQPQHF. The CDR3 coding sequence is TGTGCCAGCAGCGGGACAGCCAGCAATCAGCCCCAGCATTTT. This chain links TRBV7-9 with TRBJ1-5, with 7 bases matching TRBD1. Germline CDR1 is SEHNR and CDR2 is FQNEAQ (reference sequence). Unmatched junction bases numbered 2, after V lost 5 bases and J lost 1 base. CDR3 size: 14 residues.

As for this clonotype: Given a much more abundant clone one base away, this may be a read error. The chain couples TRBV6-2 or TRBV6-3 to TRBJ1-1, with D uncertain. V dropped 6 bases and J dropped 7 bases, with 12 bases sitting between them. The CDR3 has 12 residues. Germline loops: CDR1 MNHEY, CDR2 SVGEGT. Here the CDR3 DNA reads TGTGCCAGCAGCAAGATGAATAATGAAGCTTTCTTT. Amino acid sequence: CASSKMNNEAFF.

This clonotype was counted many times. This chain uses TRBV29-1 with TRBJ2-3, with a possible D match to TRBD1 (6 bases). The germline V gene has CDR1 SQVTM and CDR2 ANQGSEA. V was trimmed by 4 bases and J by 6 bases, leaving 11 bases between them. The CDR3 is made up of 12 amino acids. The CDR3 loop reads CSVGTQGDTQYF. CDR3 sequence (DNA): TGCAGCGTTGGTACCCAGGGGGATACGCAGTATTTT.

This clonotype turned up a few times. V is TRBV9 and J is TRBJ1-1, with 8 bases lining up with TRBD1. The length of the CDR3 is 15 residues. The germline V gene encodes CDR1 SGDLS and CDR2 YYNGEE. The V and J ends lost 3 bases and 1 base, in that order; junction bases with no gene match: 5. CDR3 in amino acids: CASSAAGTGNTEAFF. The CDR3 DNA follows: TGTGCCAGCAGCGCCGCCGGGACAGGGAACACTGAAGCTTTCTTT.